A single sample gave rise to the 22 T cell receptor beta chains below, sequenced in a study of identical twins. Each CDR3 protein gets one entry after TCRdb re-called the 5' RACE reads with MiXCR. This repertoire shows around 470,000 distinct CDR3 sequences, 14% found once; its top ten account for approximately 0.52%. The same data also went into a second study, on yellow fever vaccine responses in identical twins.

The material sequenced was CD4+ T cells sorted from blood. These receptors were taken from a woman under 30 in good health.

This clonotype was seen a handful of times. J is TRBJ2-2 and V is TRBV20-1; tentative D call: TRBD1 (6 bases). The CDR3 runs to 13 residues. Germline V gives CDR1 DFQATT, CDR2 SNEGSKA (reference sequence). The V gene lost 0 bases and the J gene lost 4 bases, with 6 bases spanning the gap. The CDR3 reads CSARDRGTGELFF. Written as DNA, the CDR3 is TGCAGTGCTAGAGACAGGGGCACCGGGGAGCTGTTTTTT.

CDR3 protein: CSANLAQTYNEQFF. For the CDR3, the DNA is TGCAGTGCCAATCTAGCGCAAACCTACAATGAGCAGTTCTTC. The chain recombines TRBV20-1 with TRBJ2-1, with D possibly being TRBD2 (6 bases). The V end lost 6 bases, the J end lost 2 bases, and 14 bases lay between the germline ends. This CDR3 is 14 amino acids long. Germline lookup yields CDR1 DFQATT and CDR2 SNEGSKA (reference sequence).

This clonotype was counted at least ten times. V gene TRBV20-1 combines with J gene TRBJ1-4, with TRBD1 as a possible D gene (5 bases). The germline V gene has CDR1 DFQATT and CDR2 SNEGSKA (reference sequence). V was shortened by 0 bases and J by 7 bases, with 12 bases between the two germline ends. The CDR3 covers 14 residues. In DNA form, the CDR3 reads TGCAGTGCTAGAGAAGCAGGGTCGGGTGAAAAACTGTTTTTT. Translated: CSAREAGSGEKLFF.

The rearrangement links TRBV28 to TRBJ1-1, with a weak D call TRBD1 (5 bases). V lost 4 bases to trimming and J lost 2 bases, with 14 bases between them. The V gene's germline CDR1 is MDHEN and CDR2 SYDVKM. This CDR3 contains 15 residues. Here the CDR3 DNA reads TGTGCCAGCAGTTGGGCGATAGGGGTTAACACTGAAGCTTTCTTT. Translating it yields CASSWAIGVNTEAFF.

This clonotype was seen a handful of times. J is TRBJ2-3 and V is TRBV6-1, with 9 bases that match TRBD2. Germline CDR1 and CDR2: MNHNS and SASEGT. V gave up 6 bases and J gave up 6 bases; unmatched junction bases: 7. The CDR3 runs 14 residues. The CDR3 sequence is CASRLAGPLDTQYF. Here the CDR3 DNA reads TGTGCCAGCAGACTAGCGGGTCCCCTGGATACGCAGTATTTT.

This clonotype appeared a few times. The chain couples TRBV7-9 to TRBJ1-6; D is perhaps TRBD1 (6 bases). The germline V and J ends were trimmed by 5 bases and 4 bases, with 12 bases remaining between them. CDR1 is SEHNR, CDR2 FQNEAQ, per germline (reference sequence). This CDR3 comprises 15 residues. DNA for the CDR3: TGTGCCAGCAGCCCCCTCCAGGGGTATAATTCACCCCTCCACTTT. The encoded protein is CASSPLQGYNSPLHF.

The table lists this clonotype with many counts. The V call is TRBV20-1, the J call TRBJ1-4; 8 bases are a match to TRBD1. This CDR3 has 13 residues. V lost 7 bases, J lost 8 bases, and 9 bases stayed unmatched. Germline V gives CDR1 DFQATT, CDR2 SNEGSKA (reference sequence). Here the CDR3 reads CSVPTGVGEKLFF. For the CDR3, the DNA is TGCAGTGTCCCGACAGGGGTGGGGGAAAAACTGTTTTTT.

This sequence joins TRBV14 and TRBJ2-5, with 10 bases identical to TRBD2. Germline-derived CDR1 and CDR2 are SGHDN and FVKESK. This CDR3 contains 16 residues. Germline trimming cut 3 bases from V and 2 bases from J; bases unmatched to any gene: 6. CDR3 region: CASSHRVAGGQETQYF. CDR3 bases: TGTGCCAGCAGCCACCGGGTAGCGGGAGGACAAGAGACCCAGTACTTC.

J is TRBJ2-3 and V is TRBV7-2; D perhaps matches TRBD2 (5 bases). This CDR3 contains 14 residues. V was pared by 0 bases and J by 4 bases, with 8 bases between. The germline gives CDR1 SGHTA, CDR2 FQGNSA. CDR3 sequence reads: CASSLARASDTQYF. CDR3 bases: TGTGCCAGCAGCTTAGCGCGGGCTTCAGATACGCAGTATTTT.

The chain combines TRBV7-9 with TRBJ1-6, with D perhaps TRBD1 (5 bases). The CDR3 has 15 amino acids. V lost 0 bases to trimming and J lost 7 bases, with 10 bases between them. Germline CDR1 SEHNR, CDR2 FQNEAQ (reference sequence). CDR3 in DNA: TGTGCCAGCAGCTTAGCCGGGACTCGAAATTCACCCCTCCACTTT. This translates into CASSLAGTRNSPLHF.

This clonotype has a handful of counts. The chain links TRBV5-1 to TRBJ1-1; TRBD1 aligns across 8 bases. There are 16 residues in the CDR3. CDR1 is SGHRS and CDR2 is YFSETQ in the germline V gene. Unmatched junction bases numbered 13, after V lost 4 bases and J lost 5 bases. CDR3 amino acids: CASSLQGVQLGTEAFF. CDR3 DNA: TGCGCCAGCAGCCTACAGGGGGTTCAGTTGGGAACTGAAGCTTTCTTT.

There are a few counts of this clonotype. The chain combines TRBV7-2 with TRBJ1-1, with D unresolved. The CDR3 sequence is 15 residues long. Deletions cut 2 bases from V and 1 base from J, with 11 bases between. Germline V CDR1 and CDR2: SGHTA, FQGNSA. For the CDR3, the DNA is TGTGCCAGCAGCTTATCGCGTGCGGGGAACACTGAAGCTTTCTTT. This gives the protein CASSLSRAGNTEAFF.

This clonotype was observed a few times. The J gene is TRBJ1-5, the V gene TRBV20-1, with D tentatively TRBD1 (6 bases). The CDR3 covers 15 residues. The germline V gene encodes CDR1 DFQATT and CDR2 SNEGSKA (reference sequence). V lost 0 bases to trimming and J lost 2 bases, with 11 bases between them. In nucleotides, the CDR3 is TGCAGTGCTAGAGACAGGGGATCGGGCAATCAGCCCCAGCATTTT. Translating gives CSARDRGSGNQPQHF.

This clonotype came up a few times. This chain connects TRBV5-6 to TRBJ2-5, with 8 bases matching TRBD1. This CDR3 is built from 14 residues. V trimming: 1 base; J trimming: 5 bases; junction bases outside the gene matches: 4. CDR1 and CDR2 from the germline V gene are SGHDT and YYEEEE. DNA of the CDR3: TGTGCCAGCAGCTTGCAGGGGGCACGGGAGACCCAGTACTTC. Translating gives CASSLQGARETQYF.

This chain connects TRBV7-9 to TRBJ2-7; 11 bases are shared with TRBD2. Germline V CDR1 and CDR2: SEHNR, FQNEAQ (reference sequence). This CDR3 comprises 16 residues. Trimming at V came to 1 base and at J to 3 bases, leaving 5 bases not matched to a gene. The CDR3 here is CASSLGSGLADYEQYF. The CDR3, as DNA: TGTGCCAGCAGCTTAGGGTCGGGACTAGCGGACTACGAGCAGTACTTC.

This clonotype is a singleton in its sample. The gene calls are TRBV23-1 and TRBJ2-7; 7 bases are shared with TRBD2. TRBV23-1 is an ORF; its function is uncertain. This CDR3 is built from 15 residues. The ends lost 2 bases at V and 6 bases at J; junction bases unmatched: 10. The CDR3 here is CASSQPGTTLVEQYF. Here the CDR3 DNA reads TGCGCCAGCAGTCAACCCGGGACTACCCTTGTCGAGCAGTACTTC.

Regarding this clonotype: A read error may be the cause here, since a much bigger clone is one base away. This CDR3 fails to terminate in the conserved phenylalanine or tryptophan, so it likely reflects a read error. CDR3 protein: CASSSQYERGGIQYY. In nucleotides, the CDR3 is TGTGCCAGCAGTTCCCAGTATGAGCGGGGTGGCATTCAGTACTAC. V is TRBV28 and J is TRBJ2-4, with 7 nucleotides matching TRBD2. After removal of 4 bases from V and 9 bases from J, the junction contained 12 bases not matched to a gene. The V gene's germline CDR1 is MDHEN and CDR2 SYDVKM. The length of the CDR3 is 15 residues.

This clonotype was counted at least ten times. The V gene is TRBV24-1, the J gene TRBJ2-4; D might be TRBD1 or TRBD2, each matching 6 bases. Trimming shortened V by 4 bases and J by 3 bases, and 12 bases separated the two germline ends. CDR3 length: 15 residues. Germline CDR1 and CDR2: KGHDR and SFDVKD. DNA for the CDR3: TGTGCCACCAGTGACCCTGGAGGGGGCAAAAACATTCAGTACTTC. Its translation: CATSDPGGGKNIQYF.

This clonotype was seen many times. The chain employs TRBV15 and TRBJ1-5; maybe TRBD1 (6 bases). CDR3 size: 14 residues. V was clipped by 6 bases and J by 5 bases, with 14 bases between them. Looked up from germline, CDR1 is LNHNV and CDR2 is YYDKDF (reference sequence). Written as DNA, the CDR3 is TGTGCCACCAGTCTACAGGGAAGTCATCAGCCCCAGCATTTT. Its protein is CATSLQGSHQPQHF.

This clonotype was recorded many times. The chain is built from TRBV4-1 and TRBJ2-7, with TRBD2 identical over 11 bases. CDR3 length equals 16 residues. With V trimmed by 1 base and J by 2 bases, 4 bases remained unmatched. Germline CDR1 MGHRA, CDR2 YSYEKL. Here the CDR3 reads CASSQVPSGRPYEQYF. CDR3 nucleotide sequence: TGCGCCAGCAGCCAAGTCCCTAGCGGGAGGCCCTACGAGCAGTACTTC.

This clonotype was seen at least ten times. The CDR3 DNA reads as TGCAGCGTCCGGCAAGGAGAATACACTGAAGCTTTCTTT. This sequence encodes CSVRQGEYTEAFF. The chain couples TRBV29-1 to TRBJ1-1; no firm D call. CDR1 and CDR2 from the germline V gene are SQVTM and ANQGSEA. V lost 6 bases, J lost 3 bases, and 14 bases lay in between. CDR3 length: 13 residues.

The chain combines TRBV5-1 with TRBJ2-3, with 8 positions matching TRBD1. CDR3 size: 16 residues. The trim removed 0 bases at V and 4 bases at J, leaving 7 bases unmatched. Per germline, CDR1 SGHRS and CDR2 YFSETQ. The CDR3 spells CASSLGARTGPDTQYF. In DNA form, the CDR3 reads TGCGCCAGCAGCTTGGGGGCTCGGACAGGGCCAGATACGCAGTATTTT.